Here is one T cell receptor beta chain with its context. Its antigen is not known. Trimming pared 6 bases from V and 3 bases from J, leaving 24 bases between. This CDR3 comprises 17 residues. Germline V CDR1 and CDR2: LNHNV, YYDKDF (reference sequence). The data originate from a study of vaccination and CD4 T cells after COVID-19. Treatment denoted: roughly 10-day PBMC culture with coronavirus spike peptide pools or control peptides (ViraFEST assay). At the Johns Hopkins FTIC core, DNA taken from cultured CD4+ T cells was sequenced by way of the Oncomine TCR Beta short-read assay. TCRdb itself ran the PCR reads through MiXCR, one entry per CDR3 protein. The data contain 10,000 to 15,000 distinct CDR3 sequences, approximately 63% of them singletons.

The clonotype comes from a human donor who had recovered from COVID-19. Specimen: CD4+ T cells from blood, cultured in vitro. The chain uses TRBV15 and TRBJ2-7; D may be TRBD2 (6 bases). The CDR3 nucleotides read TGTGCCACCAGTCGAGATCGGGTAGCGGACCAGTTCTACGAGCAGTACTTC. Translating gives CATSRDRVADQFYEQYF.